One sample yielded the 29 T cell receptor beta chains listed below, sequenced in a study of cytomegalovirus exposure and HLA in healthy donors. Only in-frame clones appear in the TCRdb table, and some are missing; sequencing was by immunoSEQ multiplex PCR. The sample yields 110,000 or so clones, 86% seen once. The sample comprised PBMCs. These receptors originate from a woman under 30 in good health and CMV-seropositive.

This chain connects TRBV11-3 to TRBJ2-5, with D uncertain. The ends were cut back, 4 bases at V and 1 base at J, with 10 bases in the middle. This CDR3 region has 14 residues. CDR1 and CDR2 from the germline V gene are SGHNT and YENEEA. CDR3 in DNA: TGTGCCAGCAGCTCCAGGTGGGTCCAAGAGACCCAGTACTTC. Protein product: CASSSRWVQETQYF.

The CDR3, as DNA: TGTGCCAGTAGGGGCCCCTCTATGAACACTGAAGCTTTCTTT. It specifies CASRGPSMNTEAFF. This chain joins TRBV19 and TRBJ1-1, with D unclear. Trimming stripped 6 bases from V and 0 bases from J, with 11 bases between. The CDR3 sequence is 14 residues long. Germline CDR1 reads LNHDA; CDR2 reads SQIVND (reference sequence).

The chain uses TRBV18 and TRBJ1-1; 7 bases line up with TRBD1. With V trimmed by 3 bases and J by 7 bases, 2 bases remained unmatched. Germline V CDR1 and CDR2: KGHSH, LQKENI. This CDR3 region has 12 residues. CDR3 loop: CASSPGTVEAFF. The CDR3 region has the DNA TGTGCCAGCTCACCGGGGACAGTTGAAGCTTTCTTT.

V gene TRBV14 combines with J gene TRBJ2-7; D is perhaps TRBD2 (5 bases). The CDR3 has 14 residues. V lost 1 base, J lost 2 bases, and 9 bases lay in between. Germline lookup yields CDR1 SGHDN and CDR2 FVKESK. CDR3 region: CASSQVASPYEQYF. CDR3 bases: TGTGCCAGCAGCCAAGTAGCGTCACCCTACGAGCAGTACTTC.

CDR3 sequence reads: CASSLGGSPLHF. The CDR3 nucleotides are TGCGCCAGCAGCTTGGGCGGTTCACCCCTCCACTTT. This chain uses TRBV5-1 with TRBJ1-6; D not resolved. CDR3 length equals 12 residues. The V gene's germline CDR1 is SGHRS and CDR2 YFSETQ. The V end lost 0 bases, the J end lost 9 bases, and 4 bases lay between the germline ends. The whole variable domain, remainder taken from reference TRBV5-1 and TRBJ1-6, is KAGVTQTPRYLIKTRGQQVTLSCSPISGHRSVSWYQQTPGQGLQFLFEYFSETQRNKGNFPGRFSGRQFSNSRSEMNVSTLELGDSALYLCASSLGGSPLHFGNGTRLTVT.

This chain uses TRBV4-2 with TRBJ2-3, with 9 bases fitting TRBD2. This CDR3 is 16 amino acids long. Germline V gene lookup returns CDR1 LGHNA and CDR2 YNFKEQ. The ends lost 4 bases at V and 1 base at J; junction bases unmatched: 6. CDR3 nucleotide sequence: TGTGCCAGCAGCCGGACCGTAGCGGGAGGCACAGATACGCAGTATTTT. Residues: CASSRTVAGGTDTQYF.

V usage is TRBV7-8 and J usage is TRBJ1-2; the match to TRBD1 covers 7 bases. This CDR3 contains 15 residues. After removal of 0 bases from V and 2 bases from J, the junction contained 3 bases not matched to a gene. In germline, CDR1 is SGHVS, CDR2 FQNEAQ. The CDR3 coding sequence is TGTGCCAGCAGCTTAGCAGGGGGCGTAAACTATGGCTACACCTTC. Translated: CASSLAGGVNYGYTF. Looking up the rest from reference TRBV7-8 and TRBJ1-2 gives the full variable domain: GAGVSQSPRYKVAKRGQDVALRCDPISGHVSLFWYQQALGQGPEFLTYFQNEAQLDKSGLPSDRFFAERPEGSVSTLKIQRTQQEDSAVYLCASSLAGGVNYGYTFGSGTRLTVV.

The chain carries TRBV29-1 and TRBJ2-7, with TRBD1 matching over 7 bases. Germline V gives CDR1 SQVTM, CDR2 ANQGSEA. The junction had 10 bases not matched to a gene; V was cut back by 5 bases and J by 6 bases. The CDR3 has 13 residues. The DNA for the CDR3 is TGCAGCGTTTGTCCGACAGGGTTCGGCGAGCAGTACTTC. Translated, it gives CSVCPTGFGEQYF.

The V and J genes are TRBV28 and TRBJ2-1; D may be TRBD2 (5 bases). The germline V gene encodes CDR1 MDHEN and CDR2 SYDVKM. CDR3 size: 17 residues. V lost 4 bases and J lost 12, with 28 bases in between. The CDR3 loop reads CASSSFPRGPTVRRQFF. CDR3 DNA sequence: TGTGCCAGCAGTTCCTTTCCCCGAGGGCCTACAGTTCGTCGGCAGTTCTTC.

This clone was recorded once. V gene TRBV5-4 combines with J gene TRBJ1-2, with a weak D call TRBD1 (6 bases). CDR1 and CDR2 (germline): SGHNT, YYREEE (reference sequence). The CDR3 contains 14 residues. The V end was cut by 5 bases, the J end by 4 bases, with 15 bases between. In DNA form, the CDR3 reads TGTGCCAGCAGAGCGTCTAGGGGGTTCTATGGCTACACCTTC. This codes for CASRASRGFYGYTF.

The chain joins TRBV2 to TRBJ2-7, with 7 positions matching TRBD1. V was pared by 6 bases and J by 6 bases, with 14 bases of the junction left unmatched. The CDR3 is 15 residues long. The V gene's germline CDR1 is SNHLY and CDR2 FYNNEI. CDR3 DNA sequence: TGTGCCAGCAGGCCAGGGATGACAGGGTTGATCGAGCAGTACTTC. The encoded protein is CASRPGMTGLIEQYF.

The chain couples TRBV5-1 to TRBJ2-3, with 9 bases identical to TRBD2. V dropped 1 base and J dropped 3; count of bases not matched to a gene: 3. CDR3 size: 15 residues. Germline CDR1 SGHRS, CDR2 YFSETQ. The CDR3 nucleotides are TGCGCCAGCAGCTTGAGTCTAGCGGGGACAGATACGCAGTATTTT. It translates to CASSLSLAGTDTQYF.

This chain uses TRBV10-3 with TRBJ2-2; 9 positions match TRBD1. After removal of 9 bases from V and 2 bases from J, the junction contained 10 bases not matched to a gene. The length of the CDR3 is 16 residues. The germline CDR1 and CDR2 sequences are ENHRY and SYGVKD. This CDR3 reads CAIPGPDRGNTGELFF. CDR3 coding DNA: TGTGCCATTCCAGGACCGGACAGGGGAAACACCGGGGAGCTGTTTTTT.

This chain uses TRBV5-4 with TRBJ2-1, with D perhaps TRBD2 (5 bases). The CDR3 spans 15 residues. Per the germline V gene, CDR1 is SGHNT and CDR2 is YYREEE (reference sequence). V was clipped by 4 bases and J by 2 bases, with 13 bases between them. The CDR3: CASSPTGGAYNEQFF. CDR3 in DNA: TGTGCCAGCAGCCCGACTGGAGGAGCCTACAATGAGCAGTTCTTC.

This clone was recorded a few times. This sequence joins TRBV23-1 and TRBJ1-5; 9 bases map to TRBD1. TRBV23-1 is filed as an ORF, its function uncertain. The CDR3 loop spans 17 amino acids. The V gene end was trimmed by 0 bases and the J gene end by 4 bases; junction bases not matched to a gene: 7. In DNA form, the CDR3 reads TGCGCCAGCAGTCAATCCCAACACGACAGGGGGAATCAGCCCCAGCATTTT. Protein: CASSQSQHDRGNQPQHF.

The chain's CDR3 is CAWSNHNSPGGGGYTF. The CDR3 coding sequence is TGTGCCTGGAGTAATCATAATTCCCCAGGGGGCGGTGGCTACACCTTC. The rearrangement links TRBV30 to TRBJ1-2; 8 nucleotides match TRBD1. V gave up 2 bases and J gave up 7 bases; unmatched junction bases: 15. Germline assignment: CDR1 GTSNPN and CDR2 SVGIG (reference sequence). The CDR3 has 16 residues.

The sample holds one count of this clone. The V call is TRBV11-3, the J call TRBJ2-1; TRBD2 matches at 10 bases. The CDR3 has 13 amino acids. CDR1 is SGHNT and CDR2 is YENEEA in the germline V gene. V gave up 5 bases and J gave up 6 bases; unmatched junction bases: 1. CDR3 protein: CASSQRGGNEQFF. CDR3 nucleotide sequence: TGTGCCAGCAGCCAGCGGGGGGGCAATGAGCAGTTCTTC.

The chain uses TRBV27 and TRBJ2-7; 13 bases fit TRBD2. The V and J ends lost 4 bases and 4 bases, in that order; junction bases with no gene match: 4. CDR1 and CDR2 (germline): MNHEY, SMNVEV (reference sequence). This CDR3 spans 15 amino acids. CDR3 DNA: TGTGCCAGCAGTTGGACTAGCGGGAGTGGGTACGAGCAGTACTTC. It codes for CASSWTSGSGYEQYF.

The chain uses TRBV28 and TRBJ1-1; D gene uncertain. Trimming left V 6 bases short and J 4 bases short, with 24 bases between. Germline lookup yields CDR1 MDHEN and CDR2 SYDVKM. This CDR3 has 17 amino acids. The CDR3 here is CASRRLGASSPGTEAFF. The CDR3 DNA reads TGTGCCAGCAGACGGCTGGGTGCTAGCTCCCCGGGCACTGAAGCTTTCTTT.

Only one count was recorded for this clone. The rearrangement links TRBV7-8 to TRBJ1-1; no clear D. The germline V and J ends were trimmed by 7 bases and 3 bases, with 9 bases remaining between them. The CDR3 loop spans 12 amino acids. Germline assignment: CDR1 SGHVS and CDR2 FQNEAQ. This CDR3 is CASTSPYTEAFF. CDR3 in DNA: TGTGCCAGCACCTCCCCGTACACTGAAGCTTTCTTT.

The chain has TRBV7-8 and TRBJ1-1; no reliable D call. Germline V gene sequence: CDR1 SGHVS, CDR2 FQNEAQ. The CDR3 covers 16 residues. V dropped 3 bases and J dropped 7 bases, with 21 bases sitting between them. The CDR3 nucleotides are TGTGCCAGCAGCTTCAGCAGAGTAGATTGGGGAGGTGAAGCTTTCTTT. Protein sequence: CASSFSRVDWGGEAFF.

The genes are TRBV7-6 and TRBJ1-1; the match to TRBD1 covers 8 bases. The CDR3 is 17 amino acids. With 5 bases clipped from V and 0 bases from J, the junction kept 11 bases outside the gene matches. In germline, CDR1 is SGHVS, CDR2 FNYEAQ. The CDR3 DNA sequence: TGTGCCAGCAGCCCCCAGGCGACAGGGGTGCTGAACACTGAAGCTTTCTTT. As protein: CASSPQATGVLNTEAFF.

This chain connects TRBV12-5 to TRBJ1-1; 10 positions agree with TRBD1. The CDR3 has 16 residues. Germline V lookup: CDR1 LGHNT, CDR2 FRNRAP. V gave up 6 bases and J gave up 5 bases; unmatched junction bases: 12. CDR3 nucleotides: TGTGCTAGTGGCCCCGGGACAGGGGTCGAGGAAACTGAAGCTTTCTTT. Residues: CASGPGTGVEETEAFF.

The chain is built from TRBV11-2 and TRBJ1-2; a weak D match, TRBD1 (6 bases). Germline CDR1 is SGHAT and CDR2 is FQNNGV. The length of the CDR3 is 15 residues. With 4 bases removed from V and 4 bases from J, the gap between germline ends came to 16 bases. The chain's CDR3 is CASSSPDTGSYGYTF. DNA for the CDR3: TGTGCCAGCAGCTCCCCGGATACAGGGAGCTATGGCTACACCTTC.

This clone turned up a few times. The chain carries TRBV2 and TRBJ2-7; no reliable D call. Germline assignment: CDR1 SNHLY and CDR2 FYNNEI. Trimming took 7 bases from V and 4 from J, leaving 11 bases between them. There are 12 residues in the CDR3. The chain's CDR3 is CASIREPYEQYF. CDR3 nucleotide sequence: TGTGCCAGCATTCGAGAACCTTACGAGCAGTACTTC.

This chain uses TRBV5-1 with TRBJ2-7; a possible D gene is TRBD2 (6 bases). CDR1 and CDR2 from the germline V gene are SGHRS and YFSETQ. The CDR3 has 14 amino acids. V gave up 4 bases and J gave up 1 base, with 12 bases separating them. The CDR3 DNA sequence: TGCGCCAGCAGCATTTCCCGGGAGTCCTACGAGCAGTACTTC. It encodes CASSISRESYEQYF.

V usage is TRBV4-2 and J usage is TRBJ2-3, with 9 nucleotides matching TRBD2. Germline V lookup: CDR1 LGHNA, CDR2 YNFKEQ. This CDR3 is 17 amino acids long. J was trimmed by 3 bases and V by 0 bases; bases with no gene match: 7. CDR3 coding DNA: TGTGCCAGCAGCCAAGATGAAGGAACTAGCGGGACAGATACGCAGTATTTT. Residues: CASSQDEGTSGTDTQYF.

The chain couples TRBV7-3 to TRBJ1-1; a weak D match, TRBD1 (6 bases). V dropped 3 bases and J dropped 5 bases, with 13 bases sitting between them. CDR3 length: 14 residues. CDR1 is SGHTA and CDR2 is FQGTGA in the germline V gene. The CDR3 region is CASSFQGPRTEAFF. CDR3 coding DNA: TGTGCCAGCAGCTTCCAGGGGCCCCGGACTGAAGCTTTCTTT.

This rearrangement joins TRBV9 to TRBJ2-5; unclear D gene. Germline V gene sequence: CDR1 SGDLS, CDR2 YYNGEE. The CDR3 has 13 residues. The V gene lost 0 bases and the J gene lost 3 bases, with 6 bases spanning the gap. The CDR3 bases are TGTGCCAGCAGCGTAGGGCCGAAAGAGACCCAGTACTTC. Residues: CASSVGPKETQYF. Using reference TRBV9 and TRBJ2-5 for the parts outside the CDR3, the full variable domain is DSGVTQTPKHLITATGQRVTLRCSPRSGDLSVYWYQQSLDQGLQFLIQYYNGEERAKGNILERFSAQQFPDLHSELNLSSLELGDSALYFCASSVGPKETQYFGPGTRLLVL.